Presented here are 27 T cell receptor beta chains from one specimen sequenced in a study of cytomegalovirus exposure and HLA in healthy donors. Method: immunoSEQ multiplex PCR; TCRdb's copy keeps in-frame clones and lacks some. The table lists over 250,000 clones, approximately 86% of them singletons. The sequenced material came from PBMCs. Receptor source: a woman younger than 30 in good health and CMV-seronegative.

This rearrangement joins TRBV7-8 to TRBJ2-7, with D maybe TRBD1 (6 bases). Germline-derived CDR1 and CDR2 are SGHVS and FQNEAQ. The germline V and J ends were trimmed by 5 bases and 3 bases, with 14 bases remaining between them. CDR3 length: 14 amino acids. CDR3 nucleotides: TGTGCCAGCAGCATTCGGACAGCCTACTACGAGCAGTACTTC. Its translation: CASSIRTAYYEQYF. Variable domain in full (rest from reference TRBV7-8 and TRBJ2-7): GAGVSQSPRYKVAKRGQDVALRCDPISGHVSLFWYQQALGQGPEFLTYFQNEAQLDKSGLPSDRFFAERPEGSVSTLKIQRTQQEDSAVYLCASSIRTAYYEQYFGPGTRLTVT.

CDR3 in amino acids: CASSFSSNQPQHF. Written as DNA, the CDR3 is TGTGCCAGCAGTTTCTCGAGCAATCAGCCCCAGCATTTT. The rearrangement uses TRBV7-2 and TRBJ1-5, with no clear D. Trimming stripped 6 bases from V and 1 base from J, with 7 bases between. Germline V gene data show CDR1 as SGHTA and CDR2 as FQGNSA. The CDR3 extends over 13 amino acids.

This chain links TRBV4-3 with TRBJ2-1, with D unresolved. V was cut by 0 bases and J by 0 bases, with 9 bases left in between. The CDR3 spans 16 residues. Germline V CDR1 and CDR2: LGHNA, YSLEER. The CDR3, as DNA: TGCGCCAGCAGCCAAGATTCGCGGAGCTCCTACAATGAGCAGTTCTTC. Translated: CASSQDSRSSYNEQFF.

This clone was observed a few times. The rearrangement joins TRBV6-1 to TRBJ1-2; TRBD1 aligns across 7 bases. Unmatched junction bases numbered 4, after V lost 1 base and J lost 8 bases. The CDR3 covers 13 residues. Germline-derived CDR1 and CDR2 are MNHNS and SASEGT. The DNA for the CDR3 is TGTGCCAGCAGTGAAGACAGGGGAGGCGGCTACACCTTC. This codes for CASSEDRGGGYTF.

The V call is TRBV9, the J call TRBJ1-2; 7 bases agree with TRBD1. Trimming removed 3 bases from V and 0 bases from J; junction bases left unmatched: 8. The CDR3 consists of 16 residues. Germline CDR1 and CDR2: SGDLS and YYNGEE. CDR3: CASSARQGNPNYGYTF. CDR3 nucleotides: TGTGCCAGCAGCGCCCGACAGGGAAATCCTAACTATGGCTACACCTTC.

The V and J genes are TRBV4-2 and TRBJ2-1, with TRBD2 matching 10 bases. Unmatched junction bases numbered 3, after V lost 4 bases and J lost 3 bases. The CDR3 sequence is 15 residues long. Germline V gene data show CDR1 as LGHNA and CDR2 as YNFKEQ. In DNA form, the CDR3 reads TGTGCCAGCAGCCCGAGCGGGGGGGACTACAATGAGCAGTTCTTC. Translated, it gives CASSPSGGDYNEQFF.

For this clone: The junction and the germline gene differ at one end; a read error may be behind it. This chain joins TRBV9 and TRBJ2-1; D is unresolved. The CDR3 runs 14 residues. Germline V gives CDR1 SGDLS, CDR2 YYNGEE. CDR3 bases: TGTGCCAGCAGCGGGAGCCGTAACTACCATGAGCAGTTCTTC. Protein: CASSGSRNYHEQFF. Filled out from reference TRBV9 and TRBJ2-1, the complete variable domain reads DSGVTQTPKHLITATGQRVTLRCSPRSGDLSVYWYQQSLDQGLQFLIQYYNGEERAKGNILERFSAQQFPDLHSELNLSSLELGDSALYFCASSGSRNYHEQFFGPGTRLTVL.

J is TRBJ1-2 and V is TRBV9, with a tentative D call TRBD1 (5 bases). The CDR3 covers 14 residues. Looked up from germline, CDR1 is SGDLS and CDR2 is YYNGEE. The germline V and J ends were trimmed by 4 bases and 6 bases, with 16 bases remaining between them. The CDR3 sequence is CASSHLEGMDGYTF. In DNA form, the CDR3 reads TGTGCCAGCAGCCACTTGGAGGGGATGGATGGCTACACCTTC.

The chain couples TRBV14 to TRBJ2-7; 7 positions match TRBD2. The CDR3 totals 15 residues. Germline loops: CDR1 SGHDN, CDR2 FVKESK. V gave up 3 bases and J gave up 4 bases; unmatched junction bases: 9. This CDR3 reads CASSQYRASGYEQYF. Here the CDR3 DNA reads TGTGCCAGCAGCCAGTACCGGGCTAGCGGATACGAGCAGTACTTC.

V gene TRBV9 combines with J gene TRBJ2-2; D is perhaps TRBD2 (5 bases). The length of the CDR3 is 14 residues. Trimming left V 0 bases short and J 5 bases short, with 8 bases between. Germline CDR1 reads SGDLS; CDR2 reads YYNGEE. The CDR3 loop is CASSVDTRTGELFF. CDR3 DNA: TGTGCCAGCAGCGTAGACACTAGAACCGGGGAGCTGTTTTTT.

The chain joins TRBV6-4 to TRBJ1-2; 9 bases map to TRBD1. The V gene's germline CDR1 is MRHNA and CDR2 SNTAGT. V lost 0 bases to trimming and J lost 4 bases; unmatched junction nucleotides: 3. The length of the CDR3 is 15 residues. The CDR3, as DNA: TGTGCCAGCAGTGACTCGGGACAGGGAGCCTATGGCTACACCTTC. It yields the protein CASSDSGQGAYGYTF.

This chain joins TRBV6-5 and TRBJ2-3; D may be TRBD2 (7 bases). The germline V and J ends were trimmed by 6 bases and 1 base, with 11 bases remaining between them. CDR3 length: 14 residues. Germline CDR1 MNHEY, CDR2 SVGAGI. The CDR3 here is CASSARGRTDTQYF. The CDR3 nucleotides are TGTGCCAGCAGCGCGCGGGGGCGCACAGATACGCAGTATTTT.

V is TRBV6-4 and J is TRBJ1-1; 7 nucleotides align to TRBD1. CDR1 MRHNA and CDR2 SNTAGT come from the germline V gene. The CDR3 length is 15 residues. Trimming cost V 3 bases and J 1 base; bases outside gene matches: 5. The CDR3 nucleotides read TGTGCCAGCAGTGATTCGGGACAGCCGAACACTGAAGCTTTCTTT. This codes for CASSDSGQPNTEAFF.

V usage is TRBV4-3 and J usage is TRBJ1-1; 11 nucleotides align to TRBD1. Looked up from germline, CDR1 is LGHNA and CDR2 is YSLEER. This CDR3 comprises 16 residues. V was pared by 1 base and J by 3 bases, with 4 bases of the junction left unmatched. The chain's CDR3 is CASSQGTGGDHTEAFF. DNA of the CDR3: TGCGCCAGCAGCCAAGGGACAGGGGGCGATCACACTGAAGCTTTCTTT.

The genes are TRBV11-3 and TRBJ2-7; perhaps TRBD1 as D (6 bases). Germline values: CDR1 SGHNT, CDR2 YENEEA. This CDR3 is 12 amino acids long. V lost 8 bases to trimming and J lost 4 bases, with 12 bases between them. CDR3 DNA sequence: TGTGCCAGCGGAAGAGGGGGATACGAGCAGTACTTC. It yields the protein CASGRGGYEQYF.

This chain connects TRBV6-5 to TRBJ2-3, with 7 bases that match TRBD1. This CDR3 contains 14 residues. V gave up 6 bases and J gave up 1 base; unmatched junction bases: 4. The germline gives CDR1 MNHEY, CDR2 SVGAGI. The CDR3 protein is CASRWDSRTDTQYF. The CDR3 coding sequence is TGTGCCAGCAGGTGGGACAGCCGCACAGATACGCAGTATTTT.

V is TRBV27 and J is TRBJ2-7, with 10 bases fitting TRBD1. CDR1 and CDR2 (germline): MNHEY, SMNVEV (reference sequence). The CDR3 spans 17 residues. V trimming: 0 bases; J trimming: 7 bases; junction bases outside the gene matches: 12. CDR3 sequence: CASSLSPWTGGEGEQYF. The CDR3 DNA reads TGTGCCAGCAGTTTATCCCCTTGGACAGGGGGGGAAGGGGAGCAGTACTTC.

The rearrangement joins TRBV18 to TRBJ2-7, with D perhaps matching TRBD1 (5 bases). The germline gives CDR1 KGHSH, CDR2 LQKENI. CDR3 length: 15 residues. Deletions cut 2 bases from V and 6 bases from J, with 17 bases between. Here the CDR3 reads CASSPAAGPVGEQYF. The DNA for the CDR3 is TGTGCCAGCTCACCAGCGGCAGGGCCAGTGGGCGAGCAGTACTTC.

V gene TRBV19 combines with J gene TRBJ2-3; the match to TRBD1 covers 10 bases. The CDR3 runs to 14 residues. Per germline, CDR1 LNHDA and CDR2 SQIVND (reference sequence). With 6 bases clipped from V and 4 bases from J, the junction kept 4 bases outside the gene matches. The CDR3 here is CASRRTGGSDTQYF. The CDR3 DNA follows: TGTGCCAGTAGAAGGACAGGGGGATCAGATACGCAGTATTTT.

The chain joins TRBV27 to TRBJ1-2; a possible D gene is TRBD1 (5 bases). Deletions cut 5 bases from V and 1 base from J, with 14 bases between. Germline V gene data show CDR1 as MNHEY and CDR2 as SMNVEV (reference sequence). The CDR3 totals 15 residues. As DNA, the CDR3 is TGTGCCAGCAGTCCCCTAGGCGGACATAACTATGGCTACACCTTC. Residues: CASSPLGGHNYGYTF.

The genes are TRBV6-4 and TRBJ1-1, with a tentative D call TRBD1 (5 bases). V was clipped by 8 bases and J by 3 bases, with 19 bases between them. The germline gives CDR1 MRHNA, CDR2 SNTAGT. The CDR3 totals 15 residues. Here the CDR3 reads CASREVGRVDTEAFF. DNA of the CDR3: TGTGCCAGCCGCGAGGTTGGCAGGGTGGACACTGAAGCTTTCTTT.

V is TRBV5-6 and J is TRBJ1-2, with a possible D match to TRBD1 (6 bases). Per the germline V gene, CDR1 is SGHDT and CDR2 is YYEEEE. Trimming stripped 0 bases from V and 4 bases from J, with 16 bases between. This CDR3 has 16 residues. In DNA form, the CDR3 reads TGTGCCAGCAGCTTGGGGACAGTCGGGTTTGGCTATGGCTACACCTTC. Residues: CASSLGTVGFGYGYTF.

This chain uses TRBV6-1 with TRBJ1-1, with D hard to call. The germline V gene encodes CDR1 MNHNS and CDR2 SASEGT. This CDR3 is built from 14 residues. Trimming removed 2 bases from V and 2 bases from J, with 9 bases in between. CDR3 nucleotide sequence: TGTGCCAGCAGTGAATGGGCAGGCAACACTGAAGCTTTCTTT. Translation gives CASSEWAGNTEAFF.

The chain joins TRBV6-5 to TRBJ2-7, with 7 nucleotides matching TRBD2. With V trimmed by 5 bases and J by 6 bases, 4 bases remained unmatched. Germline V gene lookup returns CDR1 MNHEY and CDR2 SVGAGI. CDR3 size: 12 residues. The CDR3 is CASSDWGGEQYF. CDR3 nucleotides: TGTGCCAGCAGTGATTGGGGGGGCGAGCAGTACTTC.

This chain uses TRBV5-5 with TRBJ2-6; possibly TRBD1 for D (6 bases). Germline V gene lookup returns CDR1 SGHKS and CDR2 YYEKEE (reference sequence). This CDR3 contains 15 residues. The ends were cut back, 2 bases at V and 1 base at J, with 7 bases in the middle. CDR3 nucleotide sequence: TGTGCCAGCAGCTTTACAGGGTCTGGGGCCAACGTCCTGACTTTC. This sequence encodes CASSFTGSGANVLTF.

The CDR3 reads CAWTAFVDTEAFF. The CDR3 nucleotides read TGTGCCTGGACCGCGTTCGTGGACACTGAAGCTTTCTTT. The rearrangement joins TRBV30 to TRBJ1-1, with unresolved D. The CDR3 has 13 amino acids. CDR1 GTSNPN and CDR2 SVGIG come from the germline V gene (reference sequence). V shed 4 bases and J shed 3 bases, with 12 bases lying between them.

The chain employs TRBV30 and TRBJ1-2, with 8 nucleotides matching TRBD1. The CDR3 consists of 14 residues. Trimming cost V 2 bases and J 2 bases; bases outside gene matches: 4. Germline V lookup: CDR1 GTSNPN, CDR2 SVGIG (reference sequence). CDR3 residues: CAWSPDRVNYGYTF. In DNA, the CDR3 is TGTGCCTGGAGTCCGGACAGGGTAAACTATGGCTACACCTTC.